The T cell receptor beta chain under discussion was sequenced for a study of beta chain features in type 1 diabetes. Isolated RNA was reverse transcribed in full, so expressed TCRB transcripts were sequenced. Only in-frame clones appear in the TCRdb table, and some are missing; sequencing was by immunoSEQ multiplex PCR. The sample includes about 140,000 clones, under 11% seen only once; the top ten take 1.3%. V trimming: 5 bases; J trimming: 0 bases; junction bases outside the gene matches: 7. The length of the CDR3 is 16 residues. CDR1 SEHNR and CDR2 FQNEAQ come from the germline V gene (reference sequence).

The sequenced sample was naive CD4+ T cells from blood. The TCR was taken from a man younger than 35 in good health. The chain recombines TRBV7-9 with TRBJ2-3, with 8 bases matching TRBD1. CDR3 amino acids: CASSPLWTGSTDTQYF. The CDR3 DNA reads TGTGCCAGCAGCCCTCTATGGACAGGGAGCACAGATACGCAGTATTTT.